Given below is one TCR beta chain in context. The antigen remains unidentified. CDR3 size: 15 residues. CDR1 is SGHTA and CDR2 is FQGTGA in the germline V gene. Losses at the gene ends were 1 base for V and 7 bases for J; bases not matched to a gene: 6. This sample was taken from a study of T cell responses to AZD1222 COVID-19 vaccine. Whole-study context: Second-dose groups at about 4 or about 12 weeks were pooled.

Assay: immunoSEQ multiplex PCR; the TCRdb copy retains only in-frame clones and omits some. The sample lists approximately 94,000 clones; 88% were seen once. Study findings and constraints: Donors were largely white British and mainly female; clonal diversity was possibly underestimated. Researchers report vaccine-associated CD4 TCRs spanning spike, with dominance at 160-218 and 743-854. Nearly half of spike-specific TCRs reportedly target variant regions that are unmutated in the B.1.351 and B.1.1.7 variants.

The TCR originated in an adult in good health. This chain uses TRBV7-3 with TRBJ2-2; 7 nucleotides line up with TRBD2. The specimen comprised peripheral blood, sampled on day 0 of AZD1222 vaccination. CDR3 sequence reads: CASSLKGPGGGELFF. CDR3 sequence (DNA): TGTGCCAGCAGCTTAAAGGGGCCGGGAGGCGGGGAGCTGTTTTTT.